A single sample gave rise to the 7 T cell receptor beta chains below, sequenced in a study of blood T cells in healthy people across ages. Primers used in a second PCR of roughly 6 to 11 cycles were a sample-barcoded 5' primer and a J-beta primer mix. TCRdb itself ran the 5' RACE reads through MiXCR, one entry per CDR3 protein. The sample contains about 1,600,000 distinct CDR3 sequences, around two fifths of which appear only once. The sequenced sample consisted of blood. The receptors stem from a woman in her late teens or twenties in good health.

Comment on this clonotype: Compared with germline, one end of the junction differs, possibly owing to a read error. The CDR3 sequence: CTSSQTGTSFFNEQFF. The CDR3 nucleotides are TGTACCAGCAGCCAAACCGGGACTAGCTTCTTCAATGAGCAGTTCTTC. The rearrangement joins TRBV14 to TRBJ2-1, with 9 bases that match TRBD2. The CDR3 sequence is 16 residues long. Germline V CDR1 and CDR2: SGHDN, FVKESK.

The chain uses TRBV7-3 and TRBJ2-4; TRBD2 aligns across 8 bases. This CDR3 region has 17 residues. Germline trimming cut 1 base from V and 4 bases from J; bases unmatched to any gene: 9. Germline V lookup: CDR1 SGHTA, CDR2 FQGTGA. CDR3 sequence: CASSLRVERGRKNIQYF. Here the CDR3 DNA reads TGTGCCAGCAGCTTAAGGGTTGAGCGGGGGAGGAAAAACATTCAGTACTTC.

The sample holds a few counts of this clonotype. The chain carries TRBV20-1 and TRBJ2-3, with D possibly being TRBD1 (8 bases). The CDR3 length is 13 residues. The germline V gene encodes CDR1 DFQATT and CDR2 SNEGSKA (reference sequence). The V end lost 2 bases, the J end lost 7 bases, and 13 bases lay between the germline ends. CDR3 loop: CSARTGGENTQYF. The CDR3 DNA reads as TGCAGTGCTAGAACAGGGGGGGAAAATACGCAGTATTTT.

V usage is TRBV7-9 and J usage is TRBJ1-1; the match to TRBD1 covers 8 bases. The CDR3 is 13 residues long. The J segment lost 3 bases and the V segment lost 5 bases, leaving 2 bases of the junction unmatched. Germline assignment: CDR1 SEHNR and CDR2 FQNEAQ (reference sequence). CDR3 coding DNA: TGTGCCAGCAGCGAGACAGGGGACACTGAAGCTTTCTTT. This sequence encodes CASSETGDTEAFF.

This clonotype was counted between two and nine times. V and J are TRBV20-1 and TRBJ1-2; no clear D. In germline, CDR1 is DFQATT, CDR2 SNEGSKA (reference sequence). Between the trimmed V and J ends, which lost 0 bases and 8 bases, there was a span of 10 bases. The CDR3 has 12 amino acids. The CDR3 coding sequence is TGCAGTGCTAGAGAATTTTTTTACGGCTACACCTTC. This gives the protein CSAREFFYGYTF.

The chain carries TRBV10-1 and TRBJ1-2, with D maybe TRBD1 (5 bases). The ends were cut back, 5 bases at V and 4 bases at J, with 14 bases in the middle. Germline-derived CDR1 and CDR2 are WNHNN and SYGVQD (reference sequence). The CDR3 contains 14 residues. The CDR3 DNA is TGCGCCAGCAGTCCAGAGACAGACTTCTATGGCTACACCTTC. Its translation: CASSPETDFYGYTF.

The chain has TRBV29-1 and TRBJ2-2, with 7 nucleotides matching TRBD2. V gave up 2 bases and J gave up 7 bases; unmatched junction bases: 4. Germline assignment: CDR1 SQVTM and CDR2 ANQGSEA. CDR3 length equals 13 residues. CDR3 coding DNA: TGCAGCGTTGAATCGACTAGCATCGGGGAGCTGTTTTTT. Protein product: CSVESTSIGELFF.